The 29 T cell receptor beta chains given below trace back to one sample, sequenced in a study of beta chain features in type 1 diabetes. The entirety of the isolated RNA underwent reverse transcription, so expressed TCRB transcripts were sequenced. Measured with immunoSEQ multiplex PCR; TCRdb has only the in-frame clones, and not every one. Altogether around 200,000 clones are present, about 13% being singletons, with the ten largest covering 0.55% to 0.8%. Sequenced material: central memory CD4+ T cells from blood. All receptors derive from a woman between 18 and 29 years old in good health.

The chain recombines TRBV2 with TRBJ2-1; 7 bases map to TRBD2. CDR1 and CDR2 (germline): SNHLY, FYNNEI. The V and J ends lost 7 bases and 7 bases, in that order; junction bases with no gene match: 7. The CDR3 runs 13 residues. CDR3: CASTPRTRNEQFF. CDR3 coding DNA: TGTGCCAGCACCCCACGGACTAGAAATGAGCAGTTCTTC. Combining the CDR3 with reference TRBV2 and TRBJ2-1 gives the whole variable domain EPEVTQTPSHQVTQMGQEVILRCVPISNHLYFYWYRQILGQKVEFLVSFYNNEISEKSEIFDDQFSVERPDGSNFTLKIRSTKLEDSAMYFCASTPRTRNEQFFGPGTRLTVL.

The J gene is TRBJ1-1, the V gene TRBV4-3; 8 bases match TRBD1. Germline V lookup: CDR1 LGHNA, CDR2 YSLEER. J lost 4 bases, V lost 1 base, and 5 bases had no gene match. The CDR3 loop spans 15 amino acids. Here the CDR3 reads CASSQGRQGITEAFF. The CDR3 nucleotides read TGCGCCAGCAGCCAAGGTCGACAGGGGATCACTGAAGCTTTCTTT.

The rearrangement joins TRBV28 to TRBJ2-5, with 8 bases aligning to TRBD2. Germline values: CDR1 MDHEN, CDR2 SYDVKM. This CDR3 comprises 17 residues. V shed 5 bases, J shed 5 bases, and the junction held 16 bases outside the gene matches. For the CDR3, the DNA is TGTGCCAGCAGTACAGCCCTGAGCGGGAGTCTAGGGGAGACCCAGTACTTC. Protein: CASSTALSGSLGETQYF.

V is TRBV10-3 and J is TRBJ2-5; 11 bases are shared with TRBD2. Looked up from germline, CDR1 is ENHRY and CDR2 is SYGVKD. The CDR3 has 16 residues. Germline trimming cut 2 bases from V and 2 bases from J; bases unmatched to any gene: 4. The CDR3 loop is CAISEGTSGVQETQYF. Written as DNA, the CDR3 is TGTGCCATCAGTGAGGGGACTAGCGGTGTACAAGAGACCCAGTACTTC.

This clone was seen more than once but under ten times. The chain joins TRBV6-5 to TRBJ1-2; a weak D match, TRBD1 (6 bases). The CDR3 loop spans 13 amino acids. V dropped 5 bases and J dropped 0 bases, with 7 bases sitting between them. The germline CDR1 and CDR2 sequences are MNHEY and SVGAGI. CDR3 sequence: CASSKGANYGYTF. CDR3 nucleotide sequence: TGTGCCAGCAGTAAGGGGGCTAACTATGGCTACACCTTC.

This clone was counted a few times. This chain connects TRBV7-9 to TRBJ2-4; D is unclear. V shed 5 bases and J shed 7 bases, with 12 bases lying between them. There are 13 residues in the CDR3. The germline gives CDR1 SEHNR, CDR2 FQNEAQ (reference sequence). The CDR3 reads CASSLLGSNIQYF. The CDR3 DNA reads as TGTGCCAGCAGCCTCCTAGGATCCAACATTCAGTACTTC.

In this sample, this clone turned up a few times. This chain joins TRBV5-1 and TRBJ1-1; TRBD1 might be the D (5 bases). CDR1 and CDR2 from the germline V gene are SGHRS and YFSETQ. Trimming stripped 1 base from V and 7 bases from J, with 8 bases between. This CDR3 region has 12 residues. CDR3 DNA sequence: TGCGCCAGCAGCTTGTGGCAGGGTGAAGCTTTCTTT. Translating gives CASSLWQGEAFF.

This clone has only a few counts. The V and J genes are TRBV9 and TRBJ1-1, with D perhaps TRBD1 (6 bases). The CDR3 has 14 amino acids. Germline V gene data show CDR1 as SGDLS and CDR2 as YYNGEE. V was trimmed by 2 bases and J by 3 bases, leaving 11 bases between them. CDR3 amino acids: CASSVGQRDTEAFF. The CDR3, as DNA: TGTGCCAGCAGCGTCGGACAGCGCGACACTGAAGCTTTCTTT.

This clone was picked up a small number of times. The gene calls are TRBV6-5 and TRBJ2-7, with D maybe TRBD2 (6 bases). Germline V gene lookup returns CDR1 MNHEY and CDR2 SVGAGI. This CDR3 is built from 15 residues. Trimming left V 5 bases short and J 0 bases short, with 14 bases between. The CDR3 bases are TGTGCCAGCAGTGCCGGGACTGGGTACTCCTACGAGCAGTACTTC. This sequence encodes CASSAGTGYSYEQYF.

This sequence joins TRBV4-3 and TRBJ1-2; 9 nucleotides match TRBD1. CDR3 length: 14 amino acids. Germline V gene lookup returns CDR1 LGHNA and CDR2 YSLEER. Losses at the gene ends were 4 bases for V and 6 bases for J; bases not matched to a gene: 6. CDR3 residues: CASSLGDRDHGYTF. Written as DNA, the CDR3 is TGCGCCAGCAGCCTAGGGGACAGGGATCATGGCTACACCTTC.

The J gene is TRBJ2-3, the V gene TRBV28; perhaps TRBD1 as D (5 bases). The CDR3 totals 13 residues. V shed 2 bases and J shed 4 bases, with 7 bases lying between them. Germline-derived CDR1 and CDR2 are MDHEN and SYDVKM. The CDR3 sequence: CASSLDSPDTQYF. The CDR3 DNA reads as TGTGCCAGCAGTTTAGACAGTCCAGATACGCAGTATTTT. Full variable domain (remainder filled in from reference TRBV28 and TRBJ2-3): DVKVTQSSRYLVKRTGEKVFLECVQDMDHENMFWYRQDPGLGLRLIYFSYDVKMKEKGDIPEGYSVSREKKERFSLILESASTNQTSMYLCASSLDSPDTQYFGPGTRLTVL.

This clone was observed a few times. This chain's CDR3 is CAIRGDTRTDTQYF. The CDR3 coding sequence is TGTGCCATCAGGGGAGACACCCGCACAGATACGCAGTATTTT. The chain links TRBV10-3 to TRBJ2-3; tentatively, D is TRBD2 (5 bases). Germline-derived CDR1 and CDR2 are ENHRY and SYGVKD. Trimming took off 6 bases at V and 1 base at J, with 11 bases between the two ends. This CDR3 has 14 residues.

A few counts support this clone. Sequence at one end of the junction differs from germline and may be a read error. The chain has TRBV7-2 and TRBJ2-2, with TRBD2 matching 12 bases. Germline V lookup: CDR1 SGHTA, CDR2 FQGNSA. The CDR3 totals 15 residues. CDR3 protein: CASSLAGGTAGELFF. The CDR3 bases are TGTGCCAGCAGCCTAGCGGGAGGGACCGCCGGGGAGCTGTTTTTT.

This clone has more than one count but fewer than ten. This sequence joins TRBV7-7 and TRBJ2-3, with 14 positions matching TRBD2. The germline CDR1 and CDR2 sequences are SSHAT and FNYEAQ (reference sequence). The V gene end was trimmed by 5 bases and the J gene end by 4 bases; junction bases not matched to a gene: 5. The CDR3 has 16 residues. The CDR3 bases are TGTGCCAGCAGCCCCGGACTAGCGGGAGGAGCAGATACGCAGTATTTT. As protein: CASSPGLAGGADTQYF.

The chain carries TRBV5-1 and TRBJ2-1; D ambiguous. The CDR3 runs to 13 residues. Per the germline V gene, CDR1 is SGHRS and CDR2 is YFSETQ. Trimming left V 0 bases short and J 10 bases short, with 11 bases between. The CDR3 spells CASSLGRVEEQFF. Written as DNA, the CDR3 is TGCGCCAGCAGCTTGGGTCGAGTAGAGGAGCAGTTCTTC. The full variable domain, completed using reference TRBV5-1 and TRBJ2-1, is KAGVTQTPRYLIKTRGQQVTLSCSPISGHRSVSWYQQTPGQGLQFLFEYFSETQRNKGNFPGRFSGRQFSNSRSEMNVSTLELGDSALYLCASSLGRVEEQFFGPGTRLTVL.

This clone occurred a few times. V gene TRBV11-3 combines with J gene TRBJ2-7; D is perhaps TRBD1 (6 bases). The CDR3 totals 13 residues. Per germline, CDR1 SGHNT and CDR2 YENEEA. V lost 9 bases, J lost 1 base, and 13 bases lay in between. CDR3 amino acids: CARGLTGSYEQYF. The CDR3 nucleotides are TGTGCCAGGGGCCTAACAGGGTCCTACGAGCAGTACTTC.

The chain uses TRBV5-1 and TRBJ2-1; 8 nucleotides align to TRBD1. V lost 5 bases to trimming and J lost 4 bases; unmatched junction nucleotides: 5. CDR1 is SGHRS, CDR2 YFSETQ, per germline. This CDR3 has 14 residues. CDR3: CASRTGEPYNEQFF. CDR3 sequence (DNA): TGCGCCAGCAGGACAGGGGAGCCTTACAATGAGCAGTTCTTC.

This clone was seen more than once but under ten times. This chain links TRBV6-5 with TRBJ2-7; TRBD1 matches 8 bases. V dropped 7 bases and J dropped 6; count of bases not matched to a gene: 11. The CDR3 length is 14 residues. Looked up from germline, CDR1 is MNHEY and CDR2 is SVGAGI. The CDR3 sequence is CASTNDRGTAEQYF. CDR3 bases: TGTGCCAGCACCAACGACAGGGGTACTGCCGAGCAGTACTTC.

A note on this clone: At one end the junction does not follow the germline gene, possibly because of a read error. The V call is TRBV7-7, the J call TRBJ2-3, with 10 positions matching TRBD1. Germline V gene sequence: CDR1 SSHAT, CDR2 FNYEAQ (reference sequence). The CDR3 contains 15 residues. In DNA form, the CDR3 reads TGTGCTAGCAGCCTGAGTCGGGACAGGGGAAATACGCAGTATTTT. This encodes CASSLSRDRGNTQYF.

This clone has just a few counts. V usage is TRBV10-3 and J usage is TRBJ2-5; 7 bases are shared with TRBD2. With 5 bases clipped from V and 4 bases from J, the junction kept 7 bases outside the gene matches. Germline CDR1 ENHRY, CDR2 SYGVKD. This CDR3 is 14 amino acids long. Written as DNA, the CDR3 is TGTGCCATCAGTACGGGACTACGTTTAGAGACCCAGTACTTC. Translating gives CAISTGLRLETQYF.

This clone was picked up a small number of times. The chain combines TRBV2 with TRBJ2-1; 8 bases match TRBD2. Germline V gives CDR1 SNHLY, CDR2 FYNNEI. CDR3 length: 14 residues. V lost 6 bases to trimming and J lost 9 bases; unmatched junction nucleotides: 10. CDR3 loop: CASSFRSGSGEQFF. As DNA, the CDR3 is TGTGCCAGCAGCTTCCGCAGCGGGAGCGGTGAGCAGTTCTTC.

This clone was counted a few times. This chain joins TRBV11-3 and TRBJ2-7; 8 bases align to TRBD2. This CDR3 contains 15 residues. The V segment lost 5 bases and the J segment 0 bases; nucleotides outside the gene matches: 6. Per germline, CDR1 SGHNT and CDR2 YENEEA. The DNA for the CDR3 is TGTGCCAGCAGCACTCGGCTAGCGGGCTCCTACGAGCAGTACTTC. Its protein product is CASSTRLAGSYEQYF. Filled out from reference TRBV11-3 and TRBJ2-7, the complete variable domain reads EAGVVQSPRYKIIEKKQPVAFWCNPISGHNTLYWYLQNLGQGPELLIRYENEEAVDDSQLPKDRFSAERLKGVDSTLKIQPAELGDSAVYLCASSTRLAGSYEQYFGPGTRLTVT.

This rearrangement joins TRBV7-9 to TRBJ2-3; 9 nucleotides match TRBD2. The CDR3 is 15 amino acids. The junction had 12 bases not matched to a gene; V was cut back by 5 bases and J by 9 bases. Germline CDR1 is SEHNR and CDR2 is FQNEAQ (reference sequence). CDR3 sequence reads: CASSTTSGPLFTQYF. The CDR3, as DNA: TGTGCCAGCAGCACTACTAGCGGGCCCTTGTTCACGCAGTATTTT.

This chain uses TRBV12-5 with TRBJ1-2; weak D call: TRBD1 (6 bases). The germline gives CDR1 LGHNT, CDR2 FRNRAP. The CDR3 runs to 16 residues. Between the trimmed V and J ends, which lost 6 bases and 2 bases, there was a span of 19 bases. The CDR3 nucleotides read TGTGCTAGTGGGTCCCAACAGGGCGACATCAACTATGGCTACACCTTC. Translating gives CASGSQQGDINYGYTF.

The chain uses TRBV28 and TRBJ1-2; TRBD1 aligns across 10 bases. CDR3 length equals 16 residues. From germline, CDR1 is MDHEN and CDR2 SYDVKM. The trim removed 1 base at V and 6 bases at J, leaving 8 bases unmatched. This CDR3 reads CASSLYLTGGHDGYTF. CDR3 bases: TGTGCCAGCAGTTTATACCTGACAGGGGGCCACGATGGCTACACCTTC.

A few counts support this clone. The CDR3 DNA reads as TGTGCCAGCAGTGTACCAAGAGTTGACATTCAGTACTTC. Residues: CASSVPRVDIQYF. This chain uses TRBV6-1 with TRBJ2-4; no reliable D call. The CDR3 extends over 13 amino acids. The germline V gene encodes CDR1 MNHNS and CDR2 SASEGT. Trimming pared 4 bases from V and 8 bases from J, leaving 12 bases between.

This clone occurred a few times. The chain links TRBV30 to TRBJ2-3, with TRBD2 matching over 15 bases. Germline V gene lookup returns CDR1 GTSNPN and CDR2 SVGIG (reference sequence). This CDR3 is built from 17 residues. V was clipped by 8 bases and J by 4 bases; unmatched bases: 13. CDR3 nucleotides: TGTGCCCTCCGGGGACTAGCGGGAGGAGGCCGCCCAGATACGCAGTATTTT. Its protein is CALRGLAGGGRPDTQYF.

In this sample, this clone turned up a few times. The junction and the germline gene differ at one end; a read error may be behind it. The chain has TRBV16 and TRBJ1-1; a weak D match, TRBD1 (5 bases). From germline, CDR1 is KGHSY and CDR2 FQNENV. The CDR3 consists of 11 residues. The CDR3 DNA follows: TGTGCCAGCAGCCAATTTCGCGGGGCTACCTTT. It encodes CASSQFRGATF.

The chain combines TRBV6-6 with TRBJ1-5; the D gene is possibly TRBD1 (6 bases). The germline V gene encodes CDR1 MNHNY and CDR2 SVGAGI (reference sequence). The CDR3 length is 14 residues. The ends were cut back, 2 bases at V and 3 bases at J, with 8 bases in the middle. The CDR3 sequence is CASSYRDTNQPQHF. CDR3 in DNA: TGTGCCAGCAGTTACAGGGACACCAATCAGCCCCAGCATTTT.